This T cell receptor beta chain is drawn from a study of blood T cell repertoires in COVID-19. Looking at the study overall: Whether acute or convalescent, the COVID-19 samples came from the United States, Italy and Spain. From T cells, B-cell-depleted T cells, or PBMCs came the material, which was cDNA or gDNA.

Method: immunoSEQ multiplex PCR; TCRdb's copy keeps in-frame clones and lacks some. The sample consists of more than 95,000 clones, roughly 91% of them appearing once. The CDR3 is 15 amino acids. Trimming took 4 bases from V and 8 from J; bases not matched to a gene: 9. In germline, CDR1 is LGHDT, CDR2 YNNKEL (reference sequence). The sequence came from a human donor in a cohort sampled during active COVID-19. Sequencing was performed on peripheral blood. The chain is built from TRBV3-1 (or the pseudogene TRBV3-2) and TRBJ1-4; 8 bases align to TRBD1. CDR3 DNA sequence: TGTGCCAGCAGCCCAGAGGACAGGGAGGGGGAAAAACTGTTTTTT. This translates into CASSPEDREGEKLFF.